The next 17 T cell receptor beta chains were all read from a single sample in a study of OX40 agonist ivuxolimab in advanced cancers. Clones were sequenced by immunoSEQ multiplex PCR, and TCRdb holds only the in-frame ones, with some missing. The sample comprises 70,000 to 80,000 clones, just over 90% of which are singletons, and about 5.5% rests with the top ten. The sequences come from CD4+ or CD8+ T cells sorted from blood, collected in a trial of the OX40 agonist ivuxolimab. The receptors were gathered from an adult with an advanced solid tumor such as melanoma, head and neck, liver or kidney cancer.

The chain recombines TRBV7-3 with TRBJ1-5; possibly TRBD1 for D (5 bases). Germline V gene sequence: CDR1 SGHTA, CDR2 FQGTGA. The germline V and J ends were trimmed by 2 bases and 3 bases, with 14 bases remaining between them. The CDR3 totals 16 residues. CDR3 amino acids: CASSLEGVWDNQPQHF. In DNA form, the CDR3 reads TGTGCCAGCAGCTTAGAAGGGGTGTGGGACAATCAGCCCCAGCATTTT. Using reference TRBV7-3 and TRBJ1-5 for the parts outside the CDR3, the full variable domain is GAGVSQTPSNKVTEKGKYVELRCDPISGHTALYWYRQSLGQGPEFLIYFQGTGAADDSGLPNDRFFAVRPEGSVSTLKIQRTERGDSAVYLCASSLEGVWDNQPQHFGDGTRLSIL.

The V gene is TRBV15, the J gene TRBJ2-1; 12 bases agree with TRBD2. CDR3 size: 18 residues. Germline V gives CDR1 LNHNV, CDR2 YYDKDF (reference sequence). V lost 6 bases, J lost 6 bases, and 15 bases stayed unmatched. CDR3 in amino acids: CATSPGGSWTSGINEQFF. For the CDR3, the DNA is TGTGCCACCAGTCCAGGGGGCAGTTGGACTAGCGGGATCAATGAGCAGTTCTTC.

CDR3: CASSVGSGTSGNEQYF. The CDR3 DNA sequence: TGTGCCAGCAGCGTAGGATCCGGGACTAGCGGGAACGAGCAGTACTTC. The gene calls are TRBV9 and TRBJ2-7; 13 nucleotides align to TRBD2. The CDR3 is 16 amino acids. Germline V gene sequence: CDR1 SGDLS, CDR2 YYNGEE. Trimming cost V 0 bases and J 5 bases; bases outside gene matches: 5.

This CDR3 reads CASSYSVTPARYEQYF. The CDR3 nucleotides are TGTGCCAGCAGTTACTCGGTGACCCCCGCCCGCTACGAGCAGTACTTC. The rearrangement uses TRBV6-6 and TRBJ2-7; no clear D gene. Trimming left V 0 bases short and J 3 bases short, with 15 bases between. CDR1 is MNHNY and CDR2 is SVGAGI in the germline V gene (reference sequence). The CDR3 runs 16 residues.

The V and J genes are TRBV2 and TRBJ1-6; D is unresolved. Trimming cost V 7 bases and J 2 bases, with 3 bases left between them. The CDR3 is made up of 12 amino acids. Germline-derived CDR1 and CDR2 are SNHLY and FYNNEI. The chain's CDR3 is CASIAYNSPLHF. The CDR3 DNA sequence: TGTGCCAGCATCGCCTATAATTCACCCCTCCACTTT.

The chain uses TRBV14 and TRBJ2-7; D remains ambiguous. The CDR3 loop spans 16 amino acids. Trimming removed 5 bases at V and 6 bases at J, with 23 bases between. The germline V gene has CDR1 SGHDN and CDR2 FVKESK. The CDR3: CASSNPNTALLGEQYF. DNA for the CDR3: TGTGCCAGCAGCAATCCTAACACGGCCCTCCTGGGCGAGCAGTACTTC.

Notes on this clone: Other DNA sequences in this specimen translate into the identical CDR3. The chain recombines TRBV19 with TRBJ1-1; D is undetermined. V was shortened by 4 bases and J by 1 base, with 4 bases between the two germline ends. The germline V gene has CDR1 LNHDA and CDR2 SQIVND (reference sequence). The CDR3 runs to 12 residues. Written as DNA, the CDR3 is TGTGCCAGTAGTACGGGGAACACTGAAGCTTTCTTT. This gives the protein CASSTGNTEAFF.

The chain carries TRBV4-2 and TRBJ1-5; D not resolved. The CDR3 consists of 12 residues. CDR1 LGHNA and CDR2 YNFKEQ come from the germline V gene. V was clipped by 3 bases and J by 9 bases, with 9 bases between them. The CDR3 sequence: CASSQTGRPQHF. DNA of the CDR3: TGTGCCAGCAGCCAGACCGGGCGGCCCCAGCATTTT.

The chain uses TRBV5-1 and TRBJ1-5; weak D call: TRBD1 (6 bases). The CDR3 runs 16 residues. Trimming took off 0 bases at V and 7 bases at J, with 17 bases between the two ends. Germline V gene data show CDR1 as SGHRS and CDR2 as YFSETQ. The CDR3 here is CASSLEVWTVVQPQHF. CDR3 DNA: TGCGCCAGCAGCTTGGAGGTTTGGACAGTTGTGCAGCCCCAGCATTTT.

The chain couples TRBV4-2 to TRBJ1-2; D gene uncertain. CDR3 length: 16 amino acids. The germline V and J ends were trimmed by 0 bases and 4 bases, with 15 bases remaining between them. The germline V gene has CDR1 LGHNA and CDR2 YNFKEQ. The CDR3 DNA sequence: TGTGCCAGCAGCCAAGATTATTCCCAGCGGGTCTATGGCTACACCTTC. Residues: CASSQDYSQRVYGYTF.

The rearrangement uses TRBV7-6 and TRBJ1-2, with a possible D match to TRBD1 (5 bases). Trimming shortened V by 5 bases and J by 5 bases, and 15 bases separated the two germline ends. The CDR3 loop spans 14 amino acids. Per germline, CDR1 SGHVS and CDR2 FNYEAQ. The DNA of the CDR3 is TGTGCCAGCAGCCCTAGGGGATCCGGGTATGGCTACACCTTC. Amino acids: CASSPRGSGYGYTF.

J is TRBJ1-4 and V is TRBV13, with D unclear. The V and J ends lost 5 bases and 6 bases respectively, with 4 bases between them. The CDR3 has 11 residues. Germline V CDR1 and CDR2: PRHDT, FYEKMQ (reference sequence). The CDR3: CASSLDEKLFF. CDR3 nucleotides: TGTGCCAGCAGCCTAGATGAAAAACTGTTTTTT.

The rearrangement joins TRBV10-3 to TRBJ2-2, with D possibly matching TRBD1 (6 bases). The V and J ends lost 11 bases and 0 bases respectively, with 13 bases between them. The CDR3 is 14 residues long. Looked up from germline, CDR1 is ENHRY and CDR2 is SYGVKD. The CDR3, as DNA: TGTGCCGCGCAACAGGGTCCGAACACCGGGGAGCTGTTTTTT. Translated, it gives CAAQQGPNTGELFF.

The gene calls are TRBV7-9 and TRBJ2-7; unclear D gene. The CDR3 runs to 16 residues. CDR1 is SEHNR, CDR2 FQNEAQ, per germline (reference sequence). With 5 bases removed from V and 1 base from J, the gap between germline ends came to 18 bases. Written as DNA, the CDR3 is TGTGCCAGCAGCCGCCCTGGTGGAGACCTTTCCTACGAGCAGTACTTC. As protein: CASSRPGGDLSYEQYF.

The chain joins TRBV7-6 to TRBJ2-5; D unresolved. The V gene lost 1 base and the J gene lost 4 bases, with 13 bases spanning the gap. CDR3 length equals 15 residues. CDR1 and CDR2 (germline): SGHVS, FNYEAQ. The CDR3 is CASSLGVSSSETQYF. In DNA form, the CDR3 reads TGTGCCAGCAGCTTAGGAGTCTCCTCCTCAGAGACCCAGTACTTC. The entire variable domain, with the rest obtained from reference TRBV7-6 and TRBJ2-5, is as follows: GAGVSQSPRYKVTKRGQDVALRCDPISGHVSLYWYRQALGQGPEFLTYFNYEAQQDKSGLPNDRFSAERPEGSISTLTIQRTEQRDSAMYRCASSLGVSSSETQYFGPGTRLLVL.

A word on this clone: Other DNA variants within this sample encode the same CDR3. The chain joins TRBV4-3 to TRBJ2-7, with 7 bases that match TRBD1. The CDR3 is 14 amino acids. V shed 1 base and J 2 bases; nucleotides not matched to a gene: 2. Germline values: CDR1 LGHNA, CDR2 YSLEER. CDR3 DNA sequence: TGCGCCAGCAGCCAAGGGCAGGGGGCCTACGAGCAGTACTTC. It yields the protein CASSQGQGAYEQYF.

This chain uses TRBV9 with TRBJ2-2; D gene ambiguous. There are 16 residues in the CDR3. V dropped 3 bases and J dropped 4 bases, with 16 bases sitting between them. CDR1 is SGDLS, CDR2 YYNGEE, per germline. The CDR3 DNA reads TGTGCCAGCAGCGCGGATGGTGGGCCCAGCACCGGGGAGCTGTTTTTT. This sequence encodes CASSADGGPSTGELFF.